Listed below are T cell receptor beta chains from one sample, sequenced in a study of blood T cells in healthy people across ages. One entry per CDR3 protein results from TCRdb running MiXCR on the 5' RACE reads. The table lists around 700,000 distinct CDR3 sequences, just under 25% of them singletons, with under 9.5% in the top ten. These data were likewise used in another study, on T cells of mothers and their children.

The material sequenced was blood. These receptors all come from a boy aged 5-17 years in good health. The CDR3 runs from the conserved cysteine through the conserved F or W. D genes are given only for firm matches. Clone size is not always given. Where it is, it says once, few, many or a class for expanded clones.

j_call clone_size v_call d_call cdr3_aa cdr3_nt
TRBJ2-5 - TRBV20-1 - CSASPVPQETQYF TGCAGTGCTAGCCCCGTTCCCCAAGAGACCCAGTACTTC
TRBJ2-1 - TRBV3-1 TRBD2 CASSQAQWGGTYNEQFF TGTGCCAGCAGCCAAGCTCAATGGGGGGGGACCTACAATGAGCAGTTCTTC
TRBJ2-7 many TRBV20-1 - CSARTASYEQYF TGCAGTGCTAGGACGGCCTCCTACGAGCAGTACTTC
TRBJ2-1 few TRBV7-9 TRBD1 CASSFWDSYNEQFF TGTGCCAGCAGCTTTTGGGACAGCTACAATGAGCAGTTCTTC
TRBJ1-2 few TRBV20-1 - CSARDSGGYTF TGCAGTGCTAGAGATAGCGGTGGCTACACCTTC
TRBJ2-3 few TRBV6-1 TRBD2 CASSRQGLAGVTDTQYF TGTGCCAGCAGTAGGCAGGGACTAGCGGGGGTCACAGATACGCAGTATTTT
TRBJ1-2 - TRBV29-1 TRBD1 CSVTPDREIYGYTF TGCAGCGTTACCCCGGACAGGGAAATCTATGGCTACACCTTC
TRBJ2-7 - TRBV20-1 - CSARASSDYEQYF TGCAGTGCGCGCGCTAGCTCCGACTACGAGCAGTACTTC
TRBJ1-1 few TRBV4-3 - CASSQLDSEGRAFF TGCGCCAGCAGCCAACTAGACAGCGAAGGTCGGGCTTTCTTT
TRBJ2-1 - TRBV29-1 - CSGQQENYNEQFF TGCAGCGGACAACAGGAAAACTACAATGAGCAGTTCTTC
TRBJ2-1 - TRBV20-1 TRBD2 CSARGGTSGSLNEQFF TGCAGTGCTCGTGGGGGGACTAGCGGGAGTTTGAATGAGCAGTTCTTC
TRBJ2-7 few TRBV29-1 - CSVETGFSGEQYF TGCAGCGTTGAGACGGGGTTTTCAGGCGAGCAGTACTTC
TRBJ2-7 few TRBV18 TRBD2 CASSPLASGTYEQYF TGTGCCAGCTCACCACTGGCTAGCGGTACCTACGAGCAGTACTTC
TRBJ2-3 few TRBV7-2 - CASSFRAGTTDTQYF TGTGCCAGCAGCTTCCGGGCGGGGACCACAGATACGCAGTATTTT
TRBJ2-7 - TRBV20-1 - CSARPEGTTYEQYF TGCAGTGCTAGACCCGAGGGGACAACCTACGAGCAGTACTTC
TRBJ2-5 - TRBV20-1 - CSAGRGLGETQYF TGCAGTGCTGGCAGGGGTCTGGGGGAGACCCAGTACTTC
TRBJ2-1 - TRBV2 TRBD2 CASSELAGGPGDEQFF TGTGCCAGCAGTGAACTAGCGGGAGGGCCAGGGGATGAGCAGTTCTTC
TRBJ2-7 - TRBV10-3 TRBD2 CAISALRGRDPYEQYF TGTGCCATCAGTGCCCTTCGCGGGAGGGATCCGTACGAGCAGTACTTC
TRBJ2-1 - TRBV7-2 TRBD2 CASSSSPRGGPDNEQFF TGTGCCAGCAGCTCTAGTCCCCGCGGGGGGCCTGACAATGAGCAGTTCTTC
TRBJ1-4 few TRBV18 - CASSPREQQAEKLFF TGTGCAAGCTCACCAAGGGAACAGCAAGCAGAAAAACTGTTTTTT
TRBJ1-1 - TRBV7-6 TRBD1 CASSFAGGGPMGTEAFF TGTGCCAGCAGCTTTGCAGGGGGCGGACCGATGGGCACTGAAGCTTTCTTT
TRBJ2-6 few TRBV10-3 - CAISEPSGANVPTF TGTGCCATCAGTGAACCCTCTGGGGCCAACGTCCCGACTTTC
TRBJ2-1 - TRBV7-9 - CASSYWADPDNEQFF TGTGCCAGCAGTTATTGGGCGGACCCCGACAATGAGCAGTTCTTC
TRBJ2-5 few TRBV7-2 TRBD2 CASSLDGLVGETQYF TGTGCCAGCAGCTTAGACGGACTAGTGGGAGAGACCCAGTACTTC
TRBJ2-1 - TRBV2 TRBD2 CASTQAGNEQFF TGTGCCAGCACGCAAGCGGGAAATGAGCAGTTCTTC
TRBJ2-1 - TRBV2 TRBD2 CASSRTSGTNEQFF TGTGCCAGCAGTAGAACTAGCGGGACCAATGAGCAGTTCTTC
TRBJ2-7 few TRBV4-2 - CASSVKTGPYREQYF TGTGCCAGCAGCGTAAAGACCGGGCCGTATCGCGAGCAGTACTTC
TRBJ2-7 few TRBV29-1 - CSVEGLTYEQYF TGCAGCGTTGAGGGGCTTACCTACGAGCAGTACTTC